Detailed here is one T cell receptor (beta chain). What it binds is unknown. The PCR was carried out with 60 Vbeta primers and 13 Jbeta primers. Here immunoSEQ multiplex PCR was the method, and the copy in TCRdb shows in-frame clones only, minus some. The sample has around 150,000 clones; roughly 82% are singletons. This entry is derived from a study of cytomegalovirus exposure and HLA in healthy donors. Overall study results and limits: TCR beta V- and J-gene trimming, according to a later analysis, was linked to a missense DCLRE1C variant. Immune exposure information comprised only CMV serostatus.

The length of the CDR3 is 16 residues. Trimming removed 4 bases at V and 4 bases at J, with 16 bases between. The germline gives CDR1 LNHDA, CDR2 SQIVND (reference sequence). V and J are TRBV19 and TRBJ2-2; maybe TRBD1 (6 bases). The receptor's source is a man aged 50 to 60 in good health and CMV-seropositive. The source material was PBMCs. CDR3 nucleotides: TGTGCCAGTAGTAACACAGGGCCCCTGAGCACCGGGGAGCTGTTTTTT. This encodes CASSNTGPLSTGELFF.